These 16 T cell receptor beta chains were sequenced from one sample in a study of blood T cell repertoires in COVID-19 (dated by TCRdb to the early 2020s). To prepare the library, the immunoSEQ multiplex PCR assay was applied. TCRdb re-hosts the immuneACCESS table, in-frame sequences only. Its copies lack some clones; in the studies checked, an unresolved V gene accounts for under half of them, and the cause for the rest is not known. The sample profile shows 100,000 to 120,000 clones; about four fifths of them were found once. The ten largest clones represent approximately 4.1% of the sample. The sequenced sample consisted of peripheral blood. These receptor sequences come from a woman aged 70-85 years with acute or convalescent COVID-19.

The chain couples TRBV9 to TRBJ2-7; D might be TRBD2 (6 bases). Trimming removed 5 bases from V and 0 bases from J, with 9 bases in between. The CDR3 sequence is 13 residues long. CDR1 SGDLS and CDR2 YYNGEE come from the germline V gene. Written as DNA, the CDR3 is TGTGCCAGCAGTAGCGGTAGCTCCTACGAGCAGTACTTC. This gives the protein CASSSGSSYEQYF.

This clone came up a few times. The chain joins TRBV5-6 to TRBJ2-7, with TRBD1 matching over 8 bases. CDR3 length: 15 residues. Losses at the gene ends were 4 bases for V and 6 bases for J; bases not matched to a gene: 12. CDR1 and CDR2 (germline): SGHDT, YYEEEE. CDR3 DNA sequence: TGTGCCAGCAGCACTCTCCGGGACAGGCTCTCCGAGCAGTACTTC. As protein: CASSTLRDRLSEQYF.

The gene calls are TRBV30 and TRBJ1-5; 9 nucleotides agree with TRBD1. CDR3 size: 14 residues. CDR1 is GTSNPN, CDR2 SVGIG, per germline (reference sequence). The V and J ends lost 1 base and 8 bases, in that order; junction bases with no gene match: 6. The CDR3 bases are TGTGCCTGGAGTGCCACGACAGGGGGAAAGCCCCAGCATTTT. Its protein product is CAWSATTGGKPQHF.

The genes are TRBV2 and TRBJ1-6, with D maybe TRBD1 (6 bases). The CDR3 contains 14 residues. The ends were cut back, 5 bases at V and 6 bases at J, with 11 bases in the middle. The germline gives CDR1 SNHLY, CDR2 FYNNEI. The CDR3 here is CASSKQGTNSPLHF. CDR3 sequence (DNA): TGTGCCAGCAGTAAACAGGGAACTAATTCACCCCTCCACTTT.

The CDR3 nucleotides read TGTGCCAGCAGTTTGGGTGTAAGAGGGAGTCAGCCCCAGCATTTT. Translation gives CASSLGVRGSQPQHF. V gene TRBV28 combines with J gene TRBJ1-5, with D unresolved. There are 15 residues in the CDR3. The V and J ends lost 3 bases and 6 bases respectively, with 15 bases between them. Germline V gene data show CDR1 as MDHEN and CDR2 as SYDVKM.

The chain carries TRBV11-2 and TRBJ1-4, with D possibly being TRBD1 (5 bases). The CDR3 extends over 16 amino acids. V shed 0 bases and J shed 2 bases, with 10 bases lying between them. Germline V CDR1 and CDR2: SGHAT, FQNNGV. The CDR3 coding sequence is TGTGCCAGCAGCTTAGATCGCAGGGCTACTAATGAAAAACTGTTTTTT. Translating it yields CASSLDRRATNEKLFF.

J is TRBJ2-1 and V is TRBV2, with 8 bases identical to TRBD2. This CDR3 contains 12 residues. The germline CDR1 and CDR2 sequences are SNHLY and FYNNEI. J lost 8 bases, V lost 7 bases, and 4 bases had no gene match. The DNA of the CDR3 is TGTGCCAGCAACCGGGGGGGCCATGAGCAGTTCTTC. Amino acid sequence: CASNRGGHEQFF.

This CDR3 reads CASSVAASGLTDTQYF. The CDR3, as DNA: TGTGCCAGCAGCGTAGCCGCTAGCGGGCTCACAGATACGCAGTATTTT. The chain links TRBV9 to TRBJ2-3; TRBD2 matches 8 bases. The V segment lost 0 bases and the J segment 2 bases; nucleotides outside the gene matches: 5. The CDR3 is 16 residues long. The germline V gene has CDR1 SGDLS and CDR2 YYNGEE.

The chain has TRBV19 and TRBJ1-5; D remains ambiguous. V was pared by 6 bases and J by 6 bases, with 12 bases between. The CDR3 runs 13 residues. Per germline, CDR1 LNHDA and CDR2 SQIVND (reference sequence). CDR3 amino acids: CASSRGLGQPQHF. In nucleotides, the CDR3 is TGTGCCAGTAGCAGAGGGTTGGGTCAGCCCCAGCATTTT.

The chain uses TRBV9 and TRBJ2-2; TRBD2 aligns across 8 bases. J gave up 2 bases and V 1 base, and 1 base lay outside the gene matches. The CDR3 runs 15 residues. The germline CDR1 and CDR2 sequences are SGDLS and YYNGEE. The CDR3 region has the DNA TGTGCCAGCAGCGTAAGCGGGAGTAACACCGGGGAGCTGTTTTTT. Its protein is CASSVSGSNTGELFF.

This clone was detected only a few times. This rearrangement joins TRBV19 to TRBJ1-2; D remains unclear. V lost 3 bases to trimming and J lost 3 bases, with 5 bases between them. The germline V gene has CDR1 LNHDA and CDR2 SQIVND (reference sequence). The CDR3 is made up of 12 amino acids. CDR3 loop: CASSIPYYGYTF. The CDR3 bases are TGTGCCAGTAGTATTCCTTACTATGGCTACACCTTC.

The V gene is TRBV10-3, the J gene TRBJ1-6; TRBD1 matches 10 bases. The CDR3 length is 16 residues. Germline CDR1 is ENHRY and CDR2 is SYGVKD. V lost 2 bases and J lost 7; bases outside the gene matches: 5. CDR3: CAISETGQGRNSPLHF. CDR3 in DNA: TGTGCCATCAGTGAGACGGGACAGGGGAGAAATTCACCCCTCCACTTT.

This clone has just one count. In DNA, the CDR3 is TGTGCCACCAGTGATCCCACATGGCTAGGAGCCGGGGAGCTGTTTTTT. Translated: CATSDPTWLGAGELFF. The rearrangement links TRBV24-1 to TRBJ2-2, with D hard to call. Per germline, CDR1 KGHDR and CDR2 SFDVKD. The V end was cut by 3 bases, the J end by 6 bases, with 16 bases between. The CDR3 consists of 16 residues.

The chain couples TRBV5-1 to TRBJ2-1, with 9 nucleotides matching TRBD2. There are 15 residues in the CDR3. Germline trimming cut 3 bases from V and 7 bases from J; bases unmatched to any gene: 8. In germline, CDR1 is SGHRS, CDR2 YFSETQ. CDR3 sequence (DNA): TGCGCCAGCAGCTCTCTGGCGGGGGGGCCGAATGAGCAGTTCTTC. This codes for CASSSLAGGPNEQFF.

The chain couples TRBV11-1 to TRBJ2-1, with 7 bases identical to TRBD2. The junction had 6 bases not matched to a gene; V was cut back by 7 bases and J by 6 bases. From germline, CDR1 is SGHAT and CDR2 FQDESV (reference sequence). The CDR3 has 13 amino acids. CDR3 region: CASTRTSGNEQFF. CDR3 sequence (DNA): TGTGCCAGCACCCGGACTAGTGGCAATGAGCAGTTCTTC.

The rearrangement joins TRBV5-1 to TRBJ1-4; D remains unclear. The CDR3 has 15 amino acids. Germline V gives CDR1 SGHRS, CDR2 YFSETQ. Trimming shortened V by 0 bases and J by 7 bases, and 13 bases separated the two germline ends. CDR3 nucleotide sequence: TGCGCCAGCAGCTTGGCCGGGGAGGGAGTTGAAAAACTGTTTTTT. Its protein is CASSLAGEGVEKLFF.